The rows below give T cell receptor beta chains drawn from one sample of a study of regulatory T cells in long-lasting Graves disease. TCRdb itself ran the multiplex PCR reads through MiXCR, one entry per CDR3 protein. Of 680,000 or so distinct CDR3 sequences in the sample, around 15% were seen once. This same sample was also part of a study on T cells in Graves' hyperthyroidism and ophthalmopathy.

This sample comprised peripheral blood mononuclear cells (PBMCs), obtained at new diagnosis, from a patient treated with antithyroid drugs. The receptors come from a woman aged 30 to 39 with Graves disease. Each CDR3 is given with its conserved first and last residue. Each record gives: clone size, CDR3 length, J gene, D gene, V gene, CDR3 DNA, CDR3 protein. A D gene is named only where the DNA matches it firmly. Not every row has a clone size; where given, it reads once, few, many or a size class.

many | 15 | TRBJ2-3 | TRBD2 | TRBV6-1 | TGTGCCAGCAGCTTAACTAGCGGGGGAGGGAAAACGCAGTATTTT | CASSLTSGGGKTQYF
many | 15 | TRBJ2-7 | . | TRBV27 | TGTGCCAGCAGTTTACGCTGGGGGACAACCCACGAGCAGTACTTC | CASSLRWGTTHEQYF
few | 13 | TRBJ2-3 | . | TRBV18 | TGTGCCAGCTCACCACCGCTCGGGGATACGCAGTATTTT | CASSPPLGDTQYF
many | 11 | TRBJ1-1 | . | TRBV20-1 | TGCAGTGCCCCAGGGAACACTGAAGCTTTCTTT | CSAPGNTEAFF
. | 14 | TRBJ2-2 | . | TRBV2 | TGTGCCAGCAGCTGGGACCCGAACACCGGGGAGCTGTTTTTT | CASSWDPNTGELFF
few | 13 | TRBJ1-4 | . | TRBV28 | TGTGCCAGCGGGGCGCGGAATAATGAAAAACTGTTTTTT | CASGARNNEKLFF
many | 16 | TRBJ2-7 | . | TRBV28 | TGTGCCAGCAGTTTATGGGCCCTCCTTCCTGCCTACGAGCAGTACTTC | CASSLWALLPAYEQYF
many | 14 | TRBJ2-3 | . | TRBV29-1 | TGCAGCGTTGCTGCGGGGGCAACCACAGATACGCAGTATTTT | CSVAAGATTDTQYF
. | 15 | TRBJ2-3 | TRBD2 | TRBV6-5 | TGTGCCAGCAGTTACGAAGCGGGACCCACAGATACGCAGTATTTT | CASSYEAGPTDTQYF
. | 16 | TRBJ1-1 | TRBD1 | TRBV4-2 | TGTGCCAGCAGCCAGTCCACAGGGGGCGCGTACACTGAAGCTTTCTTT | CASSQSTGGAYTEAFF
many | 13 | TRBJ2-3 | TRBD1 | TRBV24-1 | TGTGCCACCAGTGAATCGCACAGGGGAACGCAGTATTTT | CATSESHRGTQYF
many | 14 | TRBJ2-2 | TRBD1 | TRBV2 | TGTGCCAGCAGATTAGGGGGCGACACCGGGGAGCTGTTTTTT | CASRLGGDTGELFF
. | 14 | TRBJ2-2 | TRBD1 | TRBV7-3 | TGTGCCAGCAGCTCGGACAGGGCGGACGGGGAGCTGTTTTTT | CASSSDRADGELFF
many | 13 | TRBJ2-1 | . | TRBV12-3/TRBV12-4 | TGTGCCAGCAGTGAGTTCGCGGGGAATGAGCAGTTCTTC | CASSEFAGNEQFF
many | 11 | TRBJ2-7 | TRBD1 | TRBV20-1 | TGCGGGGACAGGGAAGGCTACGAGCAGTACTTC | CGDREGYEQYF
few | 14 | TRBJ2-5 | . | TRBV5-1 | TGCGCCAGCAGCCCCGGACGGACACAAGAGACCCAGTACTTC | CASSPGRTQETQYF
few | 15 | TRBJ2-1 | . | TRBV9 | TGTGCCAGCAGCGTTTCTCCCCCCTCCTACAATGAGCAGTTCTTC | CASSVSPPSYNEQFF
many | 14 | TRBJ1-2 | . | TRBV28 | TGTGCCAGCCATAGGGTAGCCGGGGACTATGGCTACACCTTC | CASHRVAGDYGYTF
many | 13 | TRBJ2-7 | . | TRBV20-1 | TGCAGTGCCCACGATACAGGGAGGTACGAGCAGTACTTC | CSAHDTGRYEQYF
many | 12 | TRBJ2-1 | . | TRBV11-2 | TGTGCCAGCAGCTCTAAAGTTTATGAGCAGTTCTTC | CASSSKVYEQFF
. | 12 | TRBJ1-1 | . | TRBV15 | TGTGCCACCAGCAGAGATGGCCGGGTGGGTTTCTTT | CATSRDGRVGFF
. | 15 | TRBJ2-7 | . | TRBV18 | TGTGCCAGCGCCAGGGGGGGCAGGGACGTCGACGAGCAGTACTTC | CASARGGRDVDEQYF
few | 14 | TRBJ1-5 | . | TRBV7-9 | TGTGCCAGCAGCTTAGGTACGGATCCTCGGCCCCAGCATTTT | CASSLGTDPRPQHF
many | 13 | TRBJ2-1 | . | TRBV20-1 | TGCAGTGCTAGATCGCTTATTAGCAATGAGCAGTTCTTC | CSARSLISNEQFF
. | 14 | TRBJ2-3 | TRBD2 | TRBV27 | TGTGCCAGCAGATACGGGAGGGCCTTGGATACGCAGTATTTT | CASRYGRALDTQYF
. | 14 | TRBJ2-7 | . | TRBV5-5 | TGTGCCAGCAGCTCGACTAGGCTGCCCTACGAGCAGTACTTC | CASSSTRLPYEQYF
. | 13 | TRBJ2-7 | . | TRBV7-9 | TGTGCCAGCAGCTCCCCGACCCGCTACGAGCAGTACTTC | CASSSPTRYEQYF
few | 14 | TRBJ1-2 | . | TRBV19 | TGTGCCAGCAATCCCGATGTCAGGGAGAAATCCTACACCTTC | CASNPDVREKSYTF
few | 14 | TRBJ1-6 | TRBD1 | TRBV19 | TGTGCCAGTAGTTCGGGACAGGGCGTCTCACCCCTCCACTTT | CASSSGQGVSPLHF
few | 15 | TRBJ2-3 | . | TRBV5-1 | TGCGCCAGCAGCTTGCTGGTTAGCGGCACAGATACGCAGTATTTT | CASSLLVSGTDTQYF
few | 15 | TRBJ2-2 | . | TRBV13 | TGTGCCAGCAGCCTAAGTCCGGTGAACACCGGGGAGCTGTTTTTT | CASSLSPVNTGELFF
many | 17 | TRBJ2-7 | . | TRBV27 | TGTGCCAGCAGTTATGCGCCTAGGGGCCCTACGTTTTCCGAGCAGTACTTC | CASSYAPRGPTFSEQYF
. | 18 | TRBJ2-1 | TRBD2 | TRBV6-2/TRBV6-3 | TGTGCCAGCAGTGGACAGCAACTCGGGACTAGCAGACACAATGAGCAGTTCTTC | CASSGQQLGTSRHNEQFF
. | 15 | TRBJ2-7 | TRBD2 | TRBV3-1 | TGTGCCAGCAGCCAGCTAAGCGGGAGTGTAGGCGAGCAGTACTTC | CASSQLSGSVGEQYF
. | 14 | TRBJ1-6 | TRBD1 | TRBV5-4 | TGTGCCAGCAGCTTAGACAGGGGGCAGTCACCCCTCCACTTT | CASSLDRGQSPLHF
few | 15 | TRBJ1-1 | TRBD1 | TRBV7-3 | TGTGCCAGCAGCCCCCAGGGACAGGGGAGAACTGAAGCTTTCTTT | CASSPQGQGRTEAFF
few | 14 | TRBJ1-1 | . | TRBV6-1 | TGTGCCAGCAGTAAGATTCAGGTGAACACTGAAGCTTTCTTT | CASSKIQVNTEAFF
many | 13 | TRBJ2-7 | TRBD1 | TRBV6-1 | TGTGCTTCTTTGGGGACAGGGGGACACGAGCAGTACTTC | CASLGTGGHEQYF
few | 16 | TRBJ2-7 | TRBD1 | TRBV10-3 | TGTGCCATCAGTGAGTCGATTGCAGGGGGCTCCTACGAGCAGTACTTC | CAISESIAGGSYEQYF
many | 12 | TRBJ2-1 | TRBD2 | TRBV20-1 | TGCAGTCTAGCGGGGGGCCCTTTGGAGCAGTTCTTC | CSLAGGPLEQFF
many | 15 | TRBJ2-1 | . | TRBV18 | TGTGCCAGCTCACTTCCCGAGCAGGACGGCAATGAGCAGTTCTTC | CASSLPEQDGNEQFF
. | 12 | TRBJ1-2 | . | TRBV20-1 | TGCAGTGCCAATCTCCCCTACTATGGCTACACCTTC | CSANLPYYGYTF
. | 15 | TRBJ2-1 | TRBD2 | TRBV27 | TGTGCCAGCAGTTTAGGGACTAGCGGGAGATCTGAGCAGTTCTTC | CASSLGTSGRSEQFF
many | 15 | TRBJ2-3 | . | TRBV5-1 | TGCGCCAGCAGCCCCGGGACAAGAAGCACAGATACGCAGTATTTT | CASSPGTRSTDTQYF
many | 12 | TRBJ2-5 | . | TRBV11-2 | TGTGCCAGCAGCTTAGAATCGGAGACCCAGTACTTC | CASSLESETQYF
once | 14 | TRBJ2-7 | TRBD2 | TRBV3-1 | TGTGCCAGCAGCCAACTTAGCGGGAGTTACGAGCAGTACTTC | CASSQLSGSYEQYF
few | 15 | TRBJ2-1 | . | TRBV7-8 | TGTGCCAGCAGCTCGACTGCGTTTTCCTACAATGAGCAGTTCTTC | CASSSTAFSYNEQFF
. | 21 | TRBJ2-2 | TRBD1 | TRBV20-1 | TGCAGTGCTAGGGACTTACAGGGACAGGAAGACTGGGGCTCCTACACCGGGGAGCTGTTTTTT | CSARDLQGQEDWGSYTGELFF